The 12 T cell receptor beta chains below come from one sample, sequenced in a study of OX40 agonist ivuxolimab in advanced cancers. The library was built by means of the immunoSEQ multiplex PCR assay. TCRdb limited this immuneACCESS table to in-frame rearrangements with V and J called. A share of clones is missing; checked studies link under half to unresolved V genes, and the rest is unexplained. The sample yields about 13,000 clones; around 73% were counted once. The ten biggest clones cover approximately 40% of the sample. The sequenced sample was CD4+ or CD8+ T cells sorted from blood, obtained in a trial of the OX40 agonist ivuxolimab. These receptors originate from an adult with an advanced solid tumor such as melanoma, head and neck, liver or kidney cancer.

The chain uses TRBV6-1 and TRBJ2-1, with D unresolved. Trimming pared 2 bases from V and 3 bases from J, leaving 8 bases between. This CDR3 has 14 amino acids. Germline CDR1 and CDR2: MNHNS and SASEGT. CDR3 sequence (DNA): TGTGCCAGCAGTGAACTCGTGGTCTACAATGAGCAGTTCTTC. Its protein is CASSELVVYNEQFF.

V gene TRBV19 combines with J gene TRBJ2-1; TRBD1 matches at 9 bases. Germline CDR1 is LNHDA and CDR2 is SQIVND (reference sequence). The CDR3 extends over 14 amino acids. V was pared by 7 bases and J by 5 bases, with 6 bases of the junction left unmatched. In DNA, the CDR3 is TGTGCCAGTACCCCCGGGACAGGGCACAATGAGCAGTTCTTC. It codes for CASTPGTGHNEQFF.

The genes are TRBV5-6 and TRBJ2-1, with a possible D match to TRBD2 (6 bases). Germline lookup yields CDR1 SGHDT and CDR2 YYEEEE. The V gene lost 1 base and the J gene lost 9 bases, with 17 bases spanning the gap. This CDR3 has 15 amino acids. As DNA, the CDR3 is TGTGCCAGCAGCTTGAACCGGAGGGCCGCTGGTGAGCAGTTCTTC. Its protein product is CASSLNRRAAGEQFF.

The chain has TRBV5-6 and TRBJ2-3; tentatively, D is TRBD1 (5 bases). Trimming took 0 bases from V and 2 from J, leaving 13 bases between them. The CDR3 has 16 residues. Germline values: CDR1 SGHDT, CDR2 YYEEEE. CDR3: CASSLARTPITDTQYF. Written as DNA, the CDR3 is TGTGCCAGCAGCTTGGCCCGGACACCCATCACAGATACGCAGTATTTT.

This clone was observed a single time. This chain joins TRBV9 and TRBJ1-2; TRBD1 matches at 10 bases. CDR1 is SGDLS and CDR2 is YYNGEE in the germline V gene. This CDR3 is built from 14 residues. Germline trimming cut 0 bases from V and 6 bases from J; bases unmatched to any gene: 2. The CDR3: CASSVGTGGDGYTF. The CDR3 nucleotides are TGTGCCAGCAGCGTAGGGACAGGGGGGGATGGCTACACCTTC.

CDR3 sequence (DNA): TGTGCCAGCAGCCCCCCTTCGCCACTAGCGGGAGAACTGTTCTTC. Residues: CASSPPSPLAGELFF. This chain connects TRBV5-4 to TRBJ2-1, with 11 bases aligning to TRBD2. Germline V gene lookup returns CDR1 SGHNT and CDR2 YYREEE (reference sequence). V lost 4 bases and J lost 15; bases outside the gene matches: 15. The CDR3 contains 15 residues.

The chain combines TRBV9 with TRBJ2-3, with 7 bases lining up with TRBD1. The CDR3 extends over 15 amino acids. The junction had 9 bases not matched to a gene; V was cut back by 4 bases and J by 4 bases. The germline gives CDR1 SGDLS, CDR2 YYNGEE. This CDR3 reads CASSPGEGGSDTQYF. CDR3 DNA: TGTGCCAGCAGCCCCGGGGAAGGGGGCTCAGATACGCAGTATTTT.

The CDR3 loop reads CASSPPGTGSIYGYTF. CDR3 DNA sequence: TGTGCCAGCAGCCCACCCGGGACAGGGTCTATCTATGGCTACACCTTC. The chain uses TRBV7-2 and TRBJ1-2; 9 positions match TRBD1. Germline values: CDR1 SGHTA, CDR2 FQGNSA. The J segment lost 4 bases and the V segment lost 5 bases, leaving 11 bases of the junction unmatched. CDR3 length equals 16 residues.

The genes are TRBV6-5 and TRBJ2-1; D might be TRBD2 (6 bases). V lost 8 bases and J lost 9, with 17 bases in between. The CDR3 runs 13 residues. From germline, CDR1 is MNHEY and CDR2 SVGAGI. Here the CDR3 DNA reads TGTGCCAGCGCCCCGACTAGTGCCGGTGAGCAGTTCTTC. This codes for CASAPTSAGEQFF.

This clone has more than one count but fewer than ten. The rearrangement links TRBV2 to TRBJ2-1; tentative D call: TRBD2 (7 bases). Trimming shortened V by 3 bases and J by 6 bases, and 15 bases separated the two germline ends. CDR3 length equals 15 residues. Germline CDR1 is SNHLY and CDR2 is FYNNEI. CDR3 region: CASSDPLAGANEQFF. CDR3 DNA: TGTGCCAGCAGTGACCCCCTCGCGGGGGCCAATGAGCAGTTCTTC. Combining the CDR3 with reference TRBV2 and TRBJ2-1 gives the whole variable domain EPEVTQTPSHQVTQMGQEVILRCVPISNHLYFYWYRQILGQKVEFLVSFYNNEISEKSEIFDDQFSVERPDGSNFTLKIRSTKLEDSAMYFCASSDPLAGANEQFFGPGTRLTVL.

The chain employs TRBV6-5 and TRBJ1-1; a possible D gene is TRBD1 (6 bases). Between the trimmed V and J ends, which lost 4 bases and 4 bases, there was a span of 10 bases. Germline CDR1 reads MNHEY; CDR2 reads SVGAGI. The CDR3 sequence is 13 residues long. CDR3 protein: CASSWGQGTEAFF. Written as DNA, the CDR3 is TGTGCCAGCAGTTGGGGGCAGGGCACTGAAGCTTTCTTT.

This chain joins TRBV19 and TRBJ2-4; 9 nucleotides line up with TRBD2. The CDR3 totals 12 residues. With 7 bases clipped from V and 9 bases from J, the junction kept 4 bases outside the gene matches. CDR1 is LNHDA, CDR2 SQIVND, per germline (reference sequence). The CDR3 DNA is TGTGCCAGTATGGGGACTAGCCCCATTCAGTACTTC. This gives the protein CASMGTSPIQYF.